This T cell receptor (beta chain) appears in the sequencing data of a study of human T cells and chemical hapten exposure. Whole-study context: Weekly administration of diphenylcyclopropenone to the scalp of patients continued throughout the approximately 24-week study. Patch tests put 0.01% DPC on the upper back, read at 6 days. Study results and limitations: Versus controls, significantly more large CDR3 similarity clusters arose from expanded TCRs.

This clonotype was detected only a few times. Its antigen is not identified. Time point specified: patch test 3, about 24 weeks after DPC sensitization. Treatment described: therapeutic diphenylcyclopropenone sensitization with weekly scalp DPC. The ends lost 5 bases at V and 4 bases at J; junction bases unmatched: 4. The V gene's germline CDR1 is SGHTA and CDR2 FQGNSA. The CDR3 spans 14 residues. In the original analysis: The number of TCRs in each sample had a median of around 96,000 and spanned roughly 23,224 to 750,000. TCRdb analysed the RACE reads with MiXCR anew, one entry per CDR3 protein. The V and J calls, along with clone size, are taken from TCRdb and not from the paper's own processing. Of approximately 72,000 distinct CDR3 sequences in the sample, around 10% were seen once.

This chain uses TRBV7-2 with TRBJ1-4, with 7 bases that match TRBD1. Specimen: whole blood, collected in connection with sensitization to the hapten diphenylcyclopropenone (DPC). The sequence was collected from a woman between 45 and 60 years old with alopecia areata. Some clones in this sample may be carry-over from other donors' samples. CDR3 sequence: CASSQDRDNEKLFF. Here the CDR3 DNA reads TGTGCCAGCAGCCAAGACAGGGATAATGAAAAACTGTTTTTT.